Described below is a single T cell receptor (beta chain) sequence and its context. What it binds is unknown. Constant-region reverse primers amplified full-length variable regions, followed by semi-nested Nested Universal Primer A PCR. A single record per CDR3 protein comes from TCRdb applying MiXCR to the 5' RACE reads. The repertoire holds 50,000 to 80,000 distinct CDR3 sequences, with under 25% as singletons. The study's findings and limits: Larger-cohort validation covered only one TCR beta V-J rearrangement.

CD4+CD45RO+CD25- cells were isolated as memory CD4+ T cells. The CDR3 spans 15 residues. V shed 7 bases, J shed 4 bases, and the junction held 9 bases outside the gene matches. CDR1 is MDHEN and CDR2 is SYDVKM in the germline V gene. V and J are TRBV28 and TRBJ2-1; TRBD2 agrees at 8 bases. The source of this sequence is a female donor with breast cancer. Sequenced input: memory CD4+ T cells sorted from a lymph node. The subset is: memory CD4+ T cells, CD4+CD45RO+CD25-. CDR3 coding DNA: TGTGCCAGCACCCCAGCGGGAGTACGATACAATGAGCAGTTCTTC. It is translated as CASTPAGVRYNEQFF.